What follows are 26 T cell receptor beta chains derived from one specimen sequenced in a study of OX40 agonist ivuxolimab in advanced cancers. Sequencing used immunoSEQ multiplex PCR; TCRdb keeps in-frame clones, though not all of them. The table shows approximately 60,000 clones, with approximately 80% occurring only once. The material was CD4+ or CD8+ T cells sorted from blood, obtained in a trial of the OX40 agonist ivuxolimab. The receptor set was obtained from an adult with an advanced solid tumor such as melanoma, head and neck, liver or kidney cancer.

This clone was recorded a few times. V is TRBV7-9 and J is TRBJ2-2; D call uncertain. V gave up 0 bases and J gave up 1 base, with 9 bases separating them. The CDR3 spans 16 residues. Germline V lookup: CDR1 SEHNR, CDR2 FQNEAQ (reference sequence). In DNA form, the CDR3 reads TGTGCCAGCAGCTTAGCTAAATTCAAGAACACCGGGGAGCTGTTTTTT. Its protein product is CASSLAKFKNTGELFF.

This chain joins TRBV6-5 and TRBJ1-1; no definite D call. Germline lookup yields CDR1 MNHEY and CDR2 SVGAGI. Between the trimmed V and J ends, which lost 4 bases and 2 bases, there was a span of 5 bases. The CDR3 is made up of 12 amino acids. The CDR3 region is CASSLANTEAFF. For the CDR3, the DNA is TGTGCCAGCAGTTTGGCCAACACTGAAGCTTTCTTT.

The chain's CDR3 is CASPSPRVNYGYTF. The CDR3 nucleotides read TGTGCCAGCCCATCACCAAGGGTGAACTATGGCTACACCTTC. The chain carries TRBV21-1 and TRBJ1-2. TRBV21-1 is annotated as a pseudogene. The CDR3 has 14 residues.

The chain recombines TRBV7-3 with TRBJ1-1, with a possible D match to TRBD1 (6 bases). The length of the CDR3 is 12 residues. Germline V gene lookup returns CDR1 SGHTA and CDR2 FQGTGA. Trimming stripped 7 bases from V and 5 bases from J, with 11 bases between. The CDR3 region has the DNA TGTGCCAGCAAGCCAAGGGGGACTGAAGCTTTCTTT. Translated, it gives CASKPRGTEAFF.

This clone showed up just once. The chain recombines TRBV5-6 with TRBJ2-5; D unresolved. The germline V gene encodes CDR1 SGHDT and CDR2 YYEEEE. This CDR3 comprises 13 residues. V was cut by 1 base and J by 5 bases, with 9 bases left in between. The CDR3 sequence is CASSLWSGETQYF. The CDR3 bases are TGTGCCAGCAGCTTGTGGTCCGGGGAGACCCAGTACTTC.

The chain couples TRBV9 to TRBJ2-1; D perhaps matches TRBD2 (5 bases). Germline assignment: CDR1 SGDLS and CDR2 YYNGEE. V lost 2 bases to trimming and J lost 6 bases, with 9 bases between them. CDR3 length equals 13 residues. The CDR3 spells CASSVVSGNEQFF. CDR3 sequence (DNA): TGTGCCAGCAGCGTTGTGAGCGGCAATGAGCAGTTCTTC.

The rearrangement joins TRBV19 to TRBJ2-1, with 10 bases lining up with TRBD2. The J segment lost 5 bases and the V segment lost 5 bases, leaving 12 bases of the junction unmatched. The CDR3 totals 17 residues. CDR1 and CDR2 (germline): LNHDA, SQIVND (reference sequence). CDR3 in DNA: TGTGCCAGTAGTTTCTGGCTAGCGGGGGTGACCAACAATGAGCAGTTCTTC. This sequence encodes CASSFWLAGVTNNEQFF. Combining the CDR3 with reference TRBV19 and TRBJ2-1 gives the whole variable domain DGGITQSPKYLFRKEGQNVTLSCEQNLNHDAMYWYRQDPGQGLRLIYYSQIVNDFQKGDIAEGYSVSREKKESFPLTVTSAQKNPTAFYLCASSFWLAGVTNNEQFFGPGTRLTVL.

There are a few counts of this clone. The J gene is TRBJ1-2, the V gene TRBV29-1; the match to TRBD1 covers 8 bases. This CDR3 spans 13 amino acids. The germline gives CDR1 SQVTM, CDR2 ANQGSEA. V lost 6 bases to trimming and J lost 4 bases; unmatched junction nucleotides: 7. This CDR3 is CSVTTTGGYGYTF. The CDR3 DNA reads as TGCAGCGTCACCACCACAGGGGGCTATGGCTACACCTTC.

The V call is TRBV2, the J call TRBJ2-5; 9 nucleotides line up with TRBD1. The CDR3 has 14 residues. V lost 6 bases to trimming and J lost 2 bases; unmatched junction nucleotides: 4. The germline V gene encodes CDR1 SNHLY and CDR2 FYNNEI. The CDR3 protein is CASRLGQGQETQYF. In nucleotides, the CDR3 is TGTGCCAGCAGACTCGGACAGGGGCAAGAGACCCAGTACTTC.

The V call is TRBV2, the J call TRBJ1-1, with 9 nucleotides matching TRBD1. The V gene end was trimmed by 8 bases and the J gene end by 1 base; junction bases not matched to a gene: 2. Germline values: CDR1 SNHLY, CDR2 FYNNEI. This CDR3 region has 13 residues. The CDR3 loop is CASGTGRNTEAFF. The DNA of the CDR3 is TGTGCCAGCGGGACAGGGAGGAACACTGAAGCTTTCTTT.

This clone showed up just once. V and J are TRBV30 and TRBJ1-4; no firm D call. V was pared by 1 base and J by 8 bases, with 14 bases between. Germline CDR1 is GTSNPN and CDR2 is SVGIG (reference sequence). The CDR3 length is 14 residues. Here the CDR3 DNA reads TGTGCCTGGAGTGGAATTGGGTTTCGGGAAAAACTGTTTTTT. It encodes CAWSGIGFREKLFF.

The genes are TRBV7-9 and TRBJ2-5; perhaps TRBD2 as D (5 bases). The V gene lost 5 bases and the J gene lost 4 bases, with 11 bases spanning the gap. The CDR3 totals 13 residues. Germline assignment: CDR1 SEHNR and CDR2 FQNEAQ (reference sequence). CDR3 in DNA: TGTGCCAGCAGCGCTGGACTTGGAGAGACCCAGTACTTC. It translates to CASSAGLGETQYF.

This chain links TRBV30 with TRBJ2-4; 10 bases are shared with TRBD2. The CDR3 has 14 amino acids. Germline V lookup: CDR1 GTSNPN, CDR2 SVGIG (reference sequence). Trimming cost V 4 bases and J 8 bases; bases outside gene matches: 8. CDR3 amino acids: CAWTRSGGRDIQYF. The CDR3 DNA reads as TGTGCCTGGACCCGTAGCGGGGGGAGGGACATTCAGTACTTC.

This sequence joins TRBV6-1 and TRBJ2-7, with TRBD2 matching over 8 bases. V gave up 6 bases and J gave up 6 bases; unmatched junction bases: 10. This CDR3 comprises 14 residues. Per germline, CDR1 MNHNS and CDR2 SASEGT. The CDR3 loop reads CASRGRAGAPEQYF. DNA for the CDR3: TGTGCCAGCAGAGGTAGAGCGGGAGCTCCCGAGCAGTACTTC.

The CDR3 is CASSLTSGSFEQFF. The CDR3 DNA follows: TGTGCCAGCAGCTTAACTAGCGGGAGTTTTGAGCAGTTCTTC. This chain uses TRBV7-6 with TRBJ2-1; 11 nucleotides align to TRBD2. J was trimmed by 9 bases and V by 2 bases; bases with no gene match: 3. CDR1 and CDR2 from the germline V gene are SGHVS and FNYEAQ. The CDR3 runs to 14 residues.

The chain uses TRBV7-2 and TRBJ2-5, with D hard to call. The CDR3 length is 17 residues. V was clipped by 1 base and J by 5 bases, with 20 bases between them. The V gene's germline CDR1 is SGHTA and CDR2 FQGNSA. The CDR3 sequence is CASSLVGAQLLRETQYF. DNA of the CDR3: TGTGCCAGCAGCTTAGTGGGCGCGCAGTTGTTGAGGGAGACCCAGTACTTC.

The V and J genes are TRBV27 and TRBJ1-2; D is undetermined. The CDR3 loop spans 17 amino acids. Per the germline V gene, CDR1 is MNHEY and CDR2 is SMNVEV (reference sequence). Trimming removed 5 bases from V and 3 bases from J, with 22 bases in between. The CDR3 loop reads CASSPISLWYGYYGYTF. As DNA, the CDR3 is TGTGCCAGCAGTCCCATTTCTTTGTGGTACGGCTACTATGGCTACACCTTC.

The chain has TRBV7-2 and TRBJ1-6, with a weak D call TRBD1 (5 bases). Germline V gene data show CDR1 as SGHTA and CDR2 as FQGNSA. The CDR3 loop spans 13 amino acids. Trimming pared 5 bases from V and 15 bases from J, leaving 17 bases between. CDR3: CASSTQTATVLHF. The DNA of the CDR3 is TGTGCCAGCAGCACTCAGACAGCAACGGTCCTCCACTTT.

CDR3 DNA: TGTGCCAGCAGCTTAGCGCAGCTTCCGGGGGGGGAGACCCAGTACTTC. Protein sequence: CASSLAQLPGGETQYF. The chain links TRBV7-9 to TRBJ2-5, with 8 bases identical to TRBD2. The CDR3 totals 16 residues. Looked up from germline, CDR1 is SEHNR and CDR2 is FQNEAQ (reference sequence). V lost 0 bases and J lost 5; bases outside the gene matches: 8.

This chain links TRBV11-3 with TRBJ2-7; tentative D call: TRBD1 (6 bases). The V gene's germline CDR1 is SGHNT and CDR2 YENEEA. Trimming pared 2 bases from V and 3 bases from J, leaving 8 bases between. CDR3 length: 13 amino acids. CDR3 residues: CASSLTGNYEQYF. The CDR3 nucleotides are TGTGCCAGCAGCTTAACAGGGAACTACGAGCAGTACTTC.

This clone is medium-sized. The chain links TRBV19 to TRBJ1-6; D ambiguous. This CDR3 spans 13 amino acids. The germline CDR1 and CDR2 sequences are LNHDA and SQIVND (reference sequence). V was cut by 5 bases and J by 7 bases, with 9 bases left in between. The CDR3 DNA follows: TGTGCCAGTAGTCCGAAGTCGAATTCACCCCTCCACTTT. As protein: CASSPKSNSPLHF.

The count of this clone is one. The V and J genes are TRBV19 and TRBJ2-2; D uncertain. This CDR3 comprises 14 residues. The V end was cut by 4 bases, the J end by 6 bases, with 12 bases between. CDR1 is LNHDA and CDR2 is SQIVND in the germline V gene (reference sequence). Written as DNA, the CDR3 is TGTGCCAGTAGTACCTCTCGTCTTGCCGGGGAGCTGTTTTTT. It yields the protein CASSTSRLAGELFF.

The V gene is TRBV6-6, the J gene TRBJ2-5; 7 nucleotides align to TRBD1. Germline CDR1 reads MNHNY; CDR2 reads SVGAGI (reference sequence). The CDR3 is 13 residues long. V was pared by 6 bases and J by 7 bases, with 8 bases of the junction left unmatched. CDR3 sequence reads: CASRNDRVATQYF. As DNA, the CDR3 is TGTGCCAGCAGAAACGACAGGGTGGCGACCCAGTACTTC.

The chain joins TRBV19 to TRBJ2-2; D ambiguous. This CDR3 spans 15 amino acids. CDR1 is LNHDA and CDR2 is SQIVND in the germline V gene (reference sequence). V was cut by 2 bases and J by 1 base, with 8 bases left in between. The CDR3 loop reads CASSITGGNTGELFF. CDR3 in DNA: TGTGCCAGTAGTATAACGGGCGGGAACACCGGGGAGCTGTTTTTT.

This clone showed up just once. This CDR3 is CASSIAPGQGTYF. In nucleotides, the CDR3 is TGTGCCAGTAGTATTGCCCCGGGACAGGGCACTTATTTT. V usage is TRBV19 and J usage is TRBJ2-3; TRBD1 aligns across 9 bases. The J segment lost 15 bases and the V segment lost 3 bases, leaving 10 bases of the junction unmatched. Per germline, CDR1 LNHDA and CDR2 SQIVND (reference sequence). This CDR3 has 13 residues.

This chain connects TRBV11-2 to TRBJ2-5, with D possibly TRBD2 on 5 matching bases. The DNA end is a closer match to TRBJ2-7, so the J assignment may be wrong. The CDR3 runs to 12 residues. Germline loops: CDR1 SGHAT, CDR2 FQNNGV. The CDR3 DNA follows: TGTGCCAGCGCGGGCAGGTCTGGCGAGCAGTACTTC. Translating gives CASAGRSGEQYF.